This TCR beta chain stems from a study of blood T cell repertoires in COVID-19. The overall study: PBMCs, B-cell-depleted T cells, or T cells were the source of the cDNA or gDNA that made up the material.

This clone came up a few times. Everyone who took part was roughly 18 to 89 years old, and they came from about two dozen US areas. Profiling relied on immunoSEQ multiplex PCR, and the TCRdb table lists in-frame clones only, not all of them. Seen here are around 300,000 clones, around 85% observed once, and the top ten hold 2% to 3%. The sequencing input was PBMCs or T cells enriched from blood (not recorded which). The origin of this receptor is a woman aged 45-65 years who had recovered from COVID-19.

The CDR3 DNA is TGCGCCAGCAGCCGGGGACTAGCGGGGGGGCCCGGGGAGCTGTTTTTT. Its translation is CASSRGLAGGPGELFF. The V and J genes are TRBV4-1 and TRBJ2-2; 16 positions match TRBD2. This CDR3 spans 16 amino acids. The germline V gene has CDR1 MGHRA and CDR2 YSYEKL. Trimming took 4 bases from V and 6 from J; bases not matched to a gene: 2.